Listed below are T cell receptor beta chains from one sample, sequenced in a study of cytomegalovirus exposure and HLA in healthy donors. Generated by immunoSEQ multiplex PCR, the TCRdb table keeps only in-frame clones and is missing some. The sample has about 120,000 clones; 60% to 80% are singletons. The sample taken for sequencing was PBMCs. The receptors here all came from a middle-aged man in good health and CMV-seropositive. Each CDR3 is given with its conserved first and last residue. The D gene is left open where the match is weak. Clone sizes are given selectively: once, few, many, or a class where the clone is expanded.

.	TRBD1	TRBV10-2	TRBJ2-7	CASVGQGDSYEQYF	TGCGCCAGCGTCGGACAGGGGGACTCCTACGAGCAGTACTTC
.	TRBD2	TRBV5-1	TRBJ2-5	CASSLTGTSGGLGETQYF	TGCGCCAGCAGCTTAACCGGGACTAGCGGGGGGTTAGGAGAGACCCAGTACTTC
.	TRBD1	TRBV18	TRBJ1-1	CASSPWTGAQMNTEAFF	TGTGCCAGCTCACCCTGGACAGGGGCGCAAATGAACACTGAAGCTTTCTTT
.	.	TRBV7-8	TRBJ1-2	CASSLRGGEAEGYTF	TGTGCCAGCAGCTTAAGGGGGGGCGAGGCGGAGGGCTACACCTTC
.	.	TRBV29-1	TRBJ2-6	CSVDSSGANVLTF	TGCAGCGTTGACAGCTCTGGGGCCAACGTCCTGACTTTC
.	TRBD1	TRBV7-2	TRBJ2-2	CASSFRGRSNTGELFF	TGTGCCAGCAGCTTCAGGGGGCGTTCGAACACCGGGGAGCTGTTTTTT
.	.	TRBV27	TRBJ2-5	CASSLPPWGDLQETQYF	TGTGCCAGCAGTTTACCCCCCTGGGGGGACCTCCAAGAGACCCAGTACTTC
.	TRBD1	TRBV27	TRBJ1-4	CASSPLIQGGEKLFF	TGTGCCAGCAGTCCGCTTATACAGGGGGGTGAAAAACTGTTTTTT
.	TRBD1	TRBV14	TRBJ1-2	CASSPARTGGAETPTF	TGTGCCAGCAGCCCAGCCCGGACAGGGGGCGCCGAAACTCCCACCTTC
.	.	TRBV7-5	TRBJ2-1	CVRSLTSGGAHGNEQFF	TGTGTCAGAAGCTTGACTAGCGGGGGGGCCCACGGCAATGAGCAGTTCTTC
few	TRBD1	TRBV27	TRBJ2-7	CASSYRQGTTGEYF	TGTGCCAGCAGCTATCGACAGGGGACCACGGGGGAGTACTTC
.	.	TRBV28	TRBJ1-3	CASSYFALGRGNTIYF	TGTGCCAGCAGCTATTTCGCCCTGGGTAGGGGGAACACCATATATTTT
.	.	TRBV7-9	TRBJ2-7	CASSGQGVYEQYF	TGTGCCAGCAGCGGCCAGGGCGTTTACGAGCAGTACTTC
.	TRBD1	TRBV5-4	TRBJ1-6	CASSGPTGTGPNSPLHF	TGTGCCAGCAGCGGCCCCACGGGGACAGGGCCTAATTCACCCCTCCACTTT
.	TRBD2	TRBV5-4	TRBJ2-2	CASSPPGGDTGELFF	TGTGCCAGCAGCCCGCCCGGGGGGGATACCGGGGAGCTGTTTTTT
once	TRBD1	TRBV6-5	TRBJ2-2	CASSYETGVPGELFF	TGTGCCAGCAGTTACGAGACAGGGGTGCCCGGGGAGCTGTTTTTT
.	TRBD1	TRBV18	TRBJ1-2	CASSPLSGTGGRALYGYTF	TGTGCCAGCTCACCCCTATCCGGGACAGGGGGTCGGGCACTCTATGGCTACACCTTC
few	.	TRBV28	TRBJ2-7	CASRVSGTYEQYF	TGTGCCAGCCGCGTTAGCGGAACCTACGAGCAGTACTTC
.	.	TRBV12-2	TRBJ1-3	CASRSRTGGNTIYF	TGTGCAAGTCGCTCCCGGACAGGGGGAAACACCATATATTTT
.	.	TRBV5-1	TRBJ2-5	CASSLSFGPGEGETQYF	TGCGCCAGCAGCTTGTCATTCGGTCCAGGGGAGGGGGAGACCCAGTACTTC
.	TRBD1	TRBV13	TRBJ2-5	CASSSTGAQETQYF	TGTGCCAGCAGCTCGACAGGGGCCCAAGAGACCCAGTACTTC
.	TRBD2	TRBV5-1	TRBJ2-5	CASSLTSGGTQETQYF	TGCGCCAGCAGCTTGACTAGCGGGGGGACCCAAGAGACCCAGTACTTC